These T cell receptor beta chains were read from a single sample in a study of T-cell memory formation after mild COVID-19. MiXCR was run by TCRdb on the 5' RACE reads, yielding one entry per CDR3 protein. Of 65,000 to 95,000 distinct CDR3 sequences listed, 9.5% to 15% are singletons. Sequencing used PBMCs or a T cell subset sorted from them (not recorded which). These receptors all stem from a man younger than 35 who had mild COVID-19 (a few samples of this study predate the infection). Cell type and time point are not known. The CDR3 runs from the conserved cysteine through the conserved F or W. The D gene is left open where the match is weak. Clone size is given for some rows only: seen once, a few or many times, or a class if the clone is expanded.

J gene	V gene	clone size	D gene	CDR3 protein	CDR3 DNA
TRBJ2-3	TRBV5-4	few	.	CASSLEYGDTQYF	TGTGCCAGCAGCTTGGAATATGGAGATACGCAGTATTTT
TRBJ2-1	TRBV6-2/TRBV6-3	.	.	CASSYAGPPYNEQFF	TGTGCCAGCAGTTACGCGGGGCCGCCCTACAATGAGCAGTTCTTC
TRBJ1-3	TRBV15	.	.	CATMDGQYPGNTIYF	TGTGCCACCATGGACGGACAGTACCCTGGAAACACCATATATTTT
TRBJ2-7	TRBV4-3	few	.	CASSQTSSYEQYF	TGCGCCAGCAGCCAGACGTCCTCCTACGAGCAGTACTTC
TRBJ2-1	TRBV27	few	.	CASSLQGGGPYNEQFF	TGTGCCAGCAGTTTACAGGGAGGGGGCCCCTACAATGAGCAGTTCTTC
TRBJ2-6	TRBV12-3/TRBV12-4	.	TRBD1	CASSLLQGAANVLTF	TGTGCCAGCAGCTTACTCCAGGGGGCGGCCAACGTCCTGACTTTC
TRBJ2-2	TRBV29-1	few	.	CSVTWAGQNTGELFF	TGCAGCGTGACATGGGCCGGACAGAACACCGGGGAGCTGTTTTTT
TRBJ2-2	TRBV7-9	.	.	CASSLKQTNTGELFF	TGTGCCAGCAGCTTAAAACAGACGAACACCGGGGAGCTGTTTTTT
TRBJ1-5	TRBV12-3/TRBV12-4	.	.	CASSFRGGHSNQPQHF	TGTGCCAGCAGTTTCAGGGGAGGTCATAGCAATCAGCCCCAGCATTTT
TRBJ2-1	TRBV6-6	.	TRBD2	CASSYSPPSGIYNEQFF	TGTGCCAGCAGTTACTCCCCCCCCAGCGGGATATACAATGAGCAGTTCTTC
TRBJ2-6	TRBV20-1	.	.	CSARARTVSGANVLTF	TGCAGTGCTAGGGCCCGGACAGTCTCTGGGGCCAACGTCCTGACTTTC
TRBJ2-1	TRBV20-1	.	.	CSARVGNYNEQFF	TGCAGTGCTAGAGTCGGGAACTACAATGAGCAGTTCTTC
TRBJ2-1	TRBV6-4	many	TRBD2	CATAAGEGGDEQFF	TGTGCCACCGCGGCGGGAGAGGGAGGCGATGAGCAGTTCTTC
TRBJ2-7	TRBV6-6	.	.	CASSSGSREQYF	TGTGCCAGCAGTTCAGGAAGCAGGGAGCAGTACTTC
TRBJ2-5	TRBV14	few	.	CASSPRTAKETQYF	TGTGCCAGCAGCCCTCGGACAGCAAAGGAGACCCAGTACTTC
TRBJ2-3	TRBV5-1	many	.	CASSRGSDTQYF	TGCGCCAGCAGCCGAGGGTCAGATACGCAGTATTTT
TRBJ2-7	TRBV20-1	.	.	CSAQDGGLSSYEQYF	TGCAGTGCTCAAGACGGGGGGCTCTCCTCCTACGAGCAGTACTTC
TRBJ1-1	TRBV5-5	.	TRBD1	CASSQPTGWEGTEAFF	TGTGCCAGCAGCCAACCGACAGGGTGGGAAGGGACTGAAGCTTTCTTT
TRBJ2-3	TRBV12-3/TRBV12-4	few	.	CASTRTDTQYF	TGTGCCAGCACGAGGACAGATACGCAGTATTTT
TRBJ1-1	TRBV5-1	.	TRBD1	CASNDRGVNTEAFF	TGCGCCAGCAATGACAGGGGGGTGAACACTGAAGCTTTCTTT
TRBJ2-5	TRBV7-6	many	.	CASSPIGGEETQYF	TGTGCCAGCAGCCCAATTGGCGGGGAAGAGACCCAGTACTTC
TRBJ1-2	TRBV7-2	few	TRBD1	CASSAGTGGFNYGYTF	TGTGCCAGCAGCGCCGGGACAGGGGGCTTTAACTATGGCTACACCTTC
TRBJ2-3	TRBV5-1	few	.	CASSFSNSEADTQYF	TGCGCCAGCAGCTTCAGTAATAGCGAGGCAGATACGCAGTATTTT
TRBJ2-1	TRBV11-1	.	TRBD1	CASSLGRTGSSYNEQFF	TGTGCCAGCAGCTTAGGTCGGACAGGCAGCTCCTACAATGAGCAGTTCTTC
TRBJ2-2	TRBV7-3	.	.	CASSSQGNTGELFF	TGTGCCAGCAGCTCCCAGGGGAACACCGGGGAGCTGTTTTTT
TRBJ1-1	TRBV7-6	.	.	CASSLSGHGNTEAFF	TGTGCCAGCAGCCTTTCGGGACACGGGAACACTGAAGCTTTCTTT
TRBJ1-2	TRBV12-3/TRBV12-4	few	.	CASSFGDGRDGNYGYTF	TGTGCCAGCAGTTTTGGGGATGGCCGGGACGGGAACTATGGCTACACCTTC
TRBJ2-2	TRBV7-6	.	.	CASSLTSNTGELFF	TGTGCCAGCAGCTTAACGAGCAACACCGGGGAGCTGTTTTTT
TRBJ2-6	TRBV4-3	many	.	CASSQVRETGANVLTF	TGCGCCAGCAGCCAAGTGAGGGAAACAGGGGCCAACGTCCTGACTTTC
TRBJ1-1	TRBV30	many	.	CAWRRGTEAFF	TGTGCCTGGAGGAGAGGCACTGAAGCTTTCTTT
TRBJ2-7	TRBV4-1	few	TRBD1	CASSALGQGSYEQYF	TGCGCCAGCAGCGCGCTGGGACAGGGCTCCTACGAGCAGTACTTC
TRBJ2-1	TRBV12-3/TRBV12-4	.	TRBD2	CASSRTSGFYNEQFF	TGTGCCAGCAGTAGGACTAGCGGGTTCTACAATGAGCAGTTCTTC
TRBJ2-1	TRBV4-3	.	TRBD2	CASSQSSGGWNEQFF	TGCGCCAGCAGCCAGTCTAGCGGGGGTTGGAATGAGCAGTTCTTC
TRBJ2-2	TRBV3-1	few	.	CASSQDWATNTGELFF	TGTGCCAGCAGCCAAGATTGGGCCACTAACACCGGGGAGCTGTTTTTT
TRBJ2-1	TRBV20-1	few	.	CSARDGSRAGPLYNEQFF	TGCAGTGCTAGAGATGGTAGTAGGGCGGGGCCCTTATACAATGAGCAGTTCTTC
TRBJ1-1	TRBV7-6	few	.	CASSPGKEGRTEAFF	TGTGCCAGCAGCCCCGGTAAAGAGGGGAGGACTGAAGCTTTCTTT
TRBJ2-1	TRBV27	few	.	CASSLSAGSLADNEQFF	TGTGCCAGCAGTTTATCCGCGGGGAGCCTCGCCGACAATGAGCAGTTCTTC
TRBJ1-5	TRBV4-1	.	.	CASSLVRADQPQHF	TGCGCCAGCAGCCTGGTCCGCGCCGATCAGCCCCAGCATTTT
TRBJ2-7	TRBV12-3/TRBV12-4	few	.	CASSYSNQEQYF	TGTGCCAGCAGTTACTCTAATCAGGAGCAGTACTTC
TRBJ2-6	TRBV4-3	many	.	CASSPGVGANVLTF	TGCGCCAGCTCCCCGGGGGTTGGGGCCAACGTCCTGACTTTC
TRBJ1-1	TRBV6-2/TRBV6-3	.	.	CASSFRTEAFF	TGTGCCAGCAGTTTCCGAACTGAAGCTTTCTTT